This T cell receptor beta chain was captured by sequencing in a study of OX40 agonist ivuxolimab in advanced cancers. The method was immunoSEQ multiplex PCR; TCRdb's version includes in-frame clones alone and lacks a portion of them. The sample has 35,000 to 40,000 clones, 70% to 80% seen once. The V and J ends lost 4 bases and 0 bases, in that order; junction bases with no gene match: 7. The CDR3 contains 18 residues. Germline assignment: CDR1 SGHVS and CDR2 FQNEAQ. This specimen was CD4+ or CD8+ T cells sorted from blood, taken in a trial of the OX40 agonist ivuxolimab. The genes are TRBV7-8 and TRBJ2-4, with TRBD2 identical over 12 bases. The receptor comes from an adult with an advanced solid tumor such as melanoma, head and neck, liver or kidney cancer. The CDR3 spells CASSSGLAGPLAKNIQYF. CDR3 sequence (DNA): TGTGCCAGCAGCTCGGGACTAGCGGGCCCGTTAGCCAAAAACATTCAGTACTTC.